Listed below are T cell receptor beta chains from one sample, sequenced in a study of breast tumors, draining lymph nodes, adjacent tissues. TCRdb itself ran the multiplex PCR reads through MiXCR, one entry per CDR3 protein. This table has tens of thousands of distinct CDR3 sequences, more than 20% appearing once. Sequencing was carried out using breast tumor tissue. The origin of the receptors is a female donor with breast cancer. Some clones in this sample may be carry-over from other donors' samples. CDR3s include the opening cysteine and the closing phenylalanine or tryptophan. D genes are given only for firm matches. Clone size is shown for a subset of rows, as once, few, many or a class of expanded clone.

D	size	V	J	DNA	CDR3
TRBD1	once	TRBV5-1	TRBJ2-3	TGCGCCAGCAGCCCCGGGGACAGCAGCACAGATACGCAGTATTTT	CASSPGDSSTDTQYF
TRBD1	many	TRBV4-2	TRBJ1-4	TGTGCCAGCAGCCAAGAAGGGGGGACAGGGGGCGGTCATGAAAAACTGTTTTTT	CASSQEGGTGGGHEKLFF
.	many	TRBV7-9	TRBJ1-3	TGTGCCAGCAGCTTAGCGATAGGACAGTCCCACCGAAACACCATATATTTT	CASSLAIGQSHRNTIYF
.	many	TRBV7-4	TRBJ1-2	TGTGCCAGCAGCTTAGGGAGGGATGGCTACACCTTC	CASSLGRDGYTF
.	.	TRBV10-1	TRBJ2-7	TGCGCCAGCAGTGAGTCGAGGCGCCCTTACGAGCAGTACTTC	CASSESRRPYEQYF
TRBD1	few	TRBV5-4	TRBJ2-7	TGTGCCAGCAGCCCCCGGACAGGGTTCACCTCCTACGAGCAGTACTTC	CASSPRTGFTSYEQYF
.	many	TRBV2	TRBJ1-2	TGTGCCAGCAGTGAAGGCATACAATCCTATGGCTACACCTTC	CASSEGIQSYGYTF
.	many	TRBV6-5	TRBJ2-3	TGTGCCAGCAGTTGGACGGACACAGATACGCAGTATTTT	CASSWTDTDTQYF
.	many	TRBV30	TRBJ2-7	TGTGCCTGGAGTCGGGGGGGGACAGGTGGTTACGAGCAGTACTTC	CAWSRGGTGGYEQYF
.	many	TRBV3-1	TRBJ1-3	TGTGCCAGCAGCCAACGGGGGGGCGCTGGAAACACCATATATTTT	CASSQRGGAGNTIYF
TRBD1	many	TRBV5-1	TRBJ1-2	TGCGCCAGCAGCGGGGACAGGGATCCCAGCTATGGCTACACCTTC	CASSGDRDPSYGYTF
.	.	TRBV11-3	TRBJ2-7	TGTGCCAGCAGCAGAGGGGACCGGATTTTGATCGAGCAGTACTTC	CASSRGDRILIEQYF
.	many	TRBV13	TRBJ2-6	TGTGCCAGCAGCAAACTGACAGGCCGCTCTGGGGCCAACGTCCTGACTTTC	CASSKLTGRSGANVLTF
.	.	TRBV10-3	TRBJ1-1	TGTGCCATCAGTGAGTCCACGGGGGGGAACACTGAAGCTTTCTTT	CAISESTGGNTEAFF
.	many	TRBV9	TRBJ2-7	TGTGCCAGCAGCGACGGAGAGGATGGCGAGCAGTACTTC	CASSDGEDGEQYF
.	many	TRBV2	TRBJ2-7	TGTGCCAGCAGTGAAATCGAGGGTTACGAGCAGTACTTC	CASSEIEGYEQYF
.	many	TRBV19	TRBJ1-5	TGTGCCAGTAGTATTCCAACAGGTTGGCAGCCCCAGCATTTT	CASSIPTGWQPQHF
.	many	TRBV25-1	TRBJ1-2	TGTGCCAGCAGTGAATACCCCCTCGGGAATAACTATGGCTACACCTTC	CASSEYPLGNNYGYTF
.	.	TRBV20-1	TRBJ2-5	TGCAGTGCTAGAGTCGAGGAGGGCAGTAGGGAGACCCAGTACTTC	CSARVEEGSRETQYF
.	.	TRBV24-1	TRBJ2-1	TGTGCCACCAGTGATCGGGGAAGGGCATTTAATGAGCTGCTCTTC	CATSDRGRAFNELLF
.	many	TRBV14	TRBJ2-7	TGTGCCAGCAGCGCCCCCGCGGCTTACTCCTCCTACGAGCAGTACTTC	CASSAPAAYSSYEQYF
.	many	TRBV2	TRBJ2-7	TGTGCCAGCAGTGAAGCCTACGAGCAGTACTTC	CASSEAYEQYF
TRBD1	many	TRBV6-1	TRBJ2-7	TGTGCCAGCTGCTACAGGGGGGACTACGAGCAGTACTTC	CASCYRGDYEQYF
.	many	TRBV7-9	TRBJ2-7	TGTGCCACGGGCAGGGAGTCGGTCGAGCAGTACTTC	CATGRESVEQYF
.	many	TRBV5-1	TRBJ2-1	TGCGCCAGCAGCTTGGAGGGACTTGTCTACAATGAGCAGTTCTTC	CASSLEGLVYNEQFF
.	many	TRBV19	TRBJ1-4	TGTGCCAGTAGTCTGACAGTCTTCGGTGAAAAACTGTTTTTT	CASSLTVFGEKLFF
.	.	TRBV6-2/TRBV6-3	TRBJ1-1	TGTGCCAGCAGTTACTCTTTCGGAGTGAACACTGAAGCTTTCTTT	CASSYSFGVNTEAFF
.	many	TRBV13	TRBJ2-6	TGTGCCAGCAGCTTATGGGGGACCGGGGCCAACGTCCTGACTTTC	CASSLWGTGANVLTF